These T cell receptor beta chains were read from a single sample in a study of cytomegalovirus exposure and HLA in healthy donors. Profiled with immunoSEQ multiplex PCR; TCRdb holds only in-frame clones, not every one. The sample gives about 230,000 clones, roughly 81% of which show up once; 0.24% is in the top ten. Sequencing was done on a sample of PBMCs. The origin of the receptors is a girl aged 2-10 years in good health and CMV-seronegative. Both conserved end residues are part of each CDR3. A D gene is named only where the DNA matches it firmly. Size is stated for part of the rows, as once, few or many counts, or as a class when the clone is expanded.

clone_size d_call j_call v_call cdr3_aa cdr3_nt
NA NA TRBJ1-6 TRBV7-2 CASSLKRGYNSPLHF TGTGCCAGCAGCTTAAAACGGGGGTATAATTCACCCCTCCACTTT
NA TRBD2 TRBJ2-1 TRBV4-1 CASSQTSSINEQFF TGCGCCAGCAGCCAGACTAGCAGTATCAATGAGCAGTTCTTC
NA NA TRBJ2-1 TRBV7-8 CASSPNRRPNNEQFF TGTGCCAGCAGCCCGAACCGGAGACCTAACAATGAGCAGTTCTTC
few NA TRBJ1-6 TRBV10-2 CASSDPSLPTNSPLHF TGCGCCAGCAGTGATCCGTCGTTGCCTACTAATTCACCCCTCCACTTT
NA NA TRBJ2-7 TRBV2 CASSEGRTEDF TGTGCCAGCAGTGAAGGTAGGACAGAGGACTTC
once TRBD2 TRBJ2-1 TRBV30 CAWRSGTSGLIWNEQFF TGTGCCTGGAGGTCGGGGACTAGCGGCCTCATTTGGAATGAGCAGTTCTTC
once NA TRBJ2-3 TRBV27 CASSLFSWTSTDTQYF TGTGCCAGCAGTTTGTTCTCTTGGACTAGCACAGATACGCAGTATTTT
NA TRBD2 TRBJ2-1 TRBV30 CAWSDGGASYNEQFF TGTGCCTGGAGTGACGGGGGGGCCTCCTACAATGAGCAGTTCTTC
NA TRBD1 TRBJ1-4 TRBV7-9 CASSPGQLPEKLFF TGTGCCAGCAGCCCGGGACAGCTCCCTGAAAAACTGTTTTTT
NA TRBD2 TRBJ2-2 TRBV12-5 CASGLAALAGGAGELFF TGTGCTAGTGGTTTGGCCGCACTAGCGGGAGGGGCGGGGGAGCTGTTTTTT
NA NA TRBJ1-1 TRBV7-9 CASSRGEGEDTEAFF TGTGCCAGCAGCCGGGGGGAGGGTGAGGACACTGAAGCTTTCTTT
NA NA TRBJ1-1 TRBV5-1 CASSFGGAGDTEAFF TGCGCCAGCAGCTTTGGTGGTGCGGGGGACACTGAAGCTTTCTTT
few TRBD2 TRBJ2-1 TRBV7-7 CASSLRTQTSGKPNEQFF TGTGCCAGCAGCCTACGGACCCAGACTAGCGGTAAACCCAATGAGCAGTTCTTC
once TRBD1 TRBJ1-2 TRBV4-2 CASSVEGQGGYGYTF TGTGCCAGCAGCGTCGAAGGACAGGGTGGCTATGGCTACACCTTC
few TRBD2 TRBJ2-1 TRBV9 CASSGTTSGGYNEQFF TGTGCCAGCAGCGGAACGACTAGCGGGGGCTACAATGAGCAGTTCTTC
NA NA TRBJ2-7 TRBV12-2 CASRGDRGAPYEQYF TGTGCAAGTCGCGGTGACAGGGGCGCACCCTACGAGCAGTACTTC
NA TRBD2 TRBJ2-3 TRBV13 CASSLNSAGGPRDTQYF TGTGCCAGCAGCTTAAATAGCGCGGGAGGGCCTAGGGATACGCAGTATTTT
few TRBD2 TRBJ2-5 TRBV10-2 CASSRAGELQETQYF TGCGCCAGCAGTCGGGCGGGGGAGCTCCAAGAGACCCAGTACTTC
NA TRBD2 TRBJ2-7 TRBV7-9 CASSGGTSAEQYF TGTGCCAGCAGCGGGGGGACTAGCGCCGAGCAGTACTTC
few NA TRBJ2-2 TRBV6-6 CASSYGGNTGELFF TGTGCCAGCAGTTACGGAGGGAACACCGGGGAGCTGTTTTTT
NA NA TRBJ2-7 TRBV9 CASSVESGTYEQYF TGTGCCAGCAGCGTAGAAAGCGGCACCTACGAGCAGTACTTC
NA NA TRBJ1-2 TRBV6-1 CASRREQGDYGYTF TGTGCCAGCAGGCGTGAACAGGGCGACTATGGCTACACCTTC
NA NA TRBJ2-7 TRBV7-9 CASSPGGLPYEQYF TGTGCCAGCAGCCCCGGGGGGCTGCCCTACGAGCAGTACTTC
NA TRBD2 TRBJ2-7 TRBV4-2 CASSPTSGDTYEQYF TGTGCCAGCAGCCCGACTAGCGGGGACACCTACGAGCAGTACTTC
NA NA TRBJ1-1 TRBV10-3 CAIGGREMNTEAFF TGTGCCATCGGAGGGAGGGAAATGAACACTGAAGCTTTCTTT